This TCR beta chain came from a study of vaccination effects on CD4 cells after COVID-19 (dated by TCRdb to 2021 to 2024). Turning to the overall study: The ViraFEST assay stimulated PBMC with viral peptide pools and then used TCR sequencing to identify antigen-specific CD4+ T cell clonotypes by expansion. Each participant received two doses of an mRNA SARS-CoV-2 vaccine, either BNT162b2 or mRNA-1273. Under 2.5 million PBMC per well were cultured with roughly 10 ug/ml peptides in IMDM containing roughly 5% human AB serum, around 10 IU/ml IL-2 and gentamicin. SARS-CoV-2 spike-specific CD4+ TCR repertoires from before and after mRNA vaccination were compared in COVID-19 convalescent patients and in infection-naive vaccine recipients. The full study included over 8 COVID-19 convalescent patients and several SARS-CoV-2-naive healthy vaccine recipients. In the study, cultures from other donors were sequenced using the Oncomine TCR Beta short-read assay on an Illumina iSeq 100.

Details on this clone: Its antigen target is currently unknown. Base quality data are lacking; no much larger clone is found one base away.

After roughly 11 days of culture, CD4+ T cells were isolated with the EasySep CD4+ T cell isolation kit. None of the healthy vaccine recipients had a prior SARS-CoV-2 infection, which was confirmed by nucleocapsid antibody tests that came back negative both before and after vaccination. On days 3 and 7, half of the culture medium was replaced with fresh IL-2-containing medium. Unless noted otherwise, every peptide stimulation condition was cultured in triplicate wells. PBMC were separated from whole blood using Ficoll-Paque Plus gradient centrifugation and were then either cryopreserved at -140C or used fresh. The QIAamp micro DNA kit was used to extract genomic DNA from the cultured CD4+ T cells. Libraries came from the immunoSEQ multiplex PCR assay. DNA from the cultured, isolated CD4+ T cells was subjected to TCR beta CDR3 sequencing. In the authors' own workflow: Non-productive TCR sequences were removed and reads were trimmed to the CDR3 region, keeping CDR3s of at least 7 amino acids. Antigen-specific clonotypes were identified using the MANAFEST web app by comparison of expansion in peptide wells against reference cultures. For clones to be considered positive, expansion at FDR<0.05 versus reference and all other wells, an odds ratio above 5, and a frequency above 0.1% in two replicate wells were required. Cross-reactive clonotypes were defined as significantly expanded in SARS-CoV-2 spike wells and in at least one common cold coronavirus spike condition. CDR3 similarity was assessed by Levenshtein distance using the stringdist R package, and unrooted trees were constructed with ape in R 3.6.1. Sourced from immuneACCESS, this table was stored by TCRdb with only in-frame sequences that have V and J called. A share of the clones is absent; for the studies checked, an unresolved V gene accounts for under half, and the remainder has no known explanation. V and J calls and clone size are copied from that table; D and trimming were computed from the DNA. The sample yields around 30,000 clones; about 73% were counted once. About 3.8% of the sample rests with the top ten.

V gives up 0 bases and J gives up 0 bases, and the segment between their germline ends measures 8 bases. Sequences LGHNA (CDR1) and YNFKEQ (CDR2) are obtained from the germline V gene. There are 15 amino acids in the CDR3, from cysteine to phenylalanine inclusive. Left in the record is the CDR3 DNA by itself, 45 bases read in frame from the first base. The research as a whole found: Among healthy vaccine recipients, nearly all vaccine-induced clones were SARS-CoV-2 mono-reactive, and only 1 of 255 was cross-reactive with common cold coronaviruses. Marked clonal contraction was observed in both infection-induced and vaccine-induced clones at late post-vaccination timepoints, consistent with waning T cell responses. The study was limited by a small number of convalescent patients and lacked early post-infection timepoints.

The sequencing here drew on CD4+ T cells from PBMCs cultured without peptide, taken before COVID-19 vaccination. The V and J genes are TRBV4-2 and TRBJ1-1, with the D gene call left open. The source of this sequence is a human donor who received a COVID-19 vaccine. The DNA sequence reads TGTGCCAGCAGCCAAGATCGGGGTTTGAACACTGAAGCTTTCTTT. Its amino acids are CASSQDRGLNTEAFF.